This paragraph covers one T cell receptor beta chain sequence. Everyone who took part was roughly 18 to 100 years old, and they came from roughly 25 US areas. Cohorts were determined from participant-reported clinical history. These data are taken from a study of blood T cell repertoires in COVID-19. On the study more broadly: PBMCs, B-cell-depleted T cells, or T cells provided the cDNA or gDNA that made up the material.

Losses at the gene ends were 9 bases for V and 3 bases for J; bases not matched to a gene: 2. The V gene's germline CDR1 is SGHAT and CDR2 FQNNGV. This CDR3 contains 13 residues. Using immunoSEQ multiplex PCR, the repertoire was profiled, and TCRdb retains in-frame clones only, with some absent. This sample carries roughly 500,000 clones, roughly 90% of them seen once, and the ten largest clones take about 2%. This clonotype was sampled from a woman aged 40-49 years who had recovered from COVID-19. The chain recombines TRBV11-2 with TRBJ2-2; 9 bases are a match to TRBD1. Sequenced sample: PBMCs or T cells enriched from blood (not recorded which). The CDR3 nucleotides are TGTGCCAGTAACAGGGGGCACACCGGGGAGCTGTTTTTT. Its protein is CASNRGHTGELFF.